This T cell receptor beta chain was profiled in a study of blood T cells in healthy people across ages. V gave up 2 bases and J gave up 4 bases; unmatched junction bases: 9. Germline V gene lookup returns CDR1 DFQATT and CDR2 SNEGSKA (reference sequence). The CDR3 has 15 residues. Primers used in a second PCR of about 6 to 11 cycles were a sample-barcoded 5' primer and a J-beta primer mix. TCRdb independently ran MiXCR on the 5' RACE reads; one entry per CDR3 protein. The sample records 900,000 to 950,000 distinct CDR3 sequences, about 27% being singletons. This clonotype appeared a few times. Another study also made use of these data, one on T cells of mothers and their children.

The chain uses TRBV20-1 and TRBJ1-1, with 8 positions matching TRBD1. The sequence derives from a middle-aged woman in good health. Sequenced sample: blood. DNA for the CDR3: TGCAGTGCTAGAATCCAGGGGGCCCGGACCACTGAAGCTTTCTTT. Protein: CSARIQGARTTEAFF.